These 17 T cell receptor beta chains share one sample of origin, sequenced in a study of blood T cell repertoires in COVID-19. Assay used: immunoSEQ multiplex PCR; TCRdb lists only in-frame clones, some missing. The sample lists approximately 50,000 clones; roughly 84% were seen once. Sequenced sample: peripheral blood. These receptors all stem from a man in his forties or fifties with active COVID-19.

J is TRBJ2-3 and V is TRBV14; TRBD1 aligns across 10 bases. The V and J ends lost 4 bases and 5 bases, in that order; junction bases with no gene match: 9. Germline V CDR1 and CDR2: SGHDN, FVKESK. The CDR3 is 16 amino acids. The CDR3 bases are TGTGCCAGCAGCCGACAGGGGGCAGCGGTAATAGATACGCAGTATTTT. It specifies CASSRQGAAVIDTQYF.

The chain links TRBV19 to TRBJ1-1, with unresolved D. Germline-derived CDR1 and CDR2 are LNHDA and SQIVND (reference sequence). The CDR3 is 13 residues long. Trimming shortened V by 1 base and J by 6 bases, and 9 bases separated the two germline ends. CDR3 amino acids: CASSIGPNAEAFF. For the CDR3, the DNA is TGTGCCAGTAGTATAGGGCCAAACGCTGAAGCTTTCTTT. Combining the CDR3 with reference TRBV19 and TRBJ1-1 gives the whole variable domain DGGITQSPKYLFRKEGQNVTLSCEQNLNHDAMYWYRQDPGQGLRLIYYSQIVNDFQKGDIAEGYSVSREKKESFPLTVTSAQKNPTAFYLCASSIGPNAEAFFGQGTRLTVV.

The chain joins TRBV11-2 to TRBJ2-2, with 10 nucleotides matching TRBD2. The length of the CDR3 is 17 residues. Per germline, CDR1 SGHAT and CDR2 FQNNGV. J lost 6 bases, V lost 3 bases, and 10 bases had no gene match. This chain's CDR3 is CASSFTGTSVTPGELFF. CDR3 DNA sequence: TGTGCCAGCAGCTTCACTGGGACTAGCGTCACCCCCGGGGAGCTGTTTTTT.

The J gene is TRBJ1-2, the V gene TRBV7-9; D may be TRBD1 (5 bases). Germline-derived CDR1 and CDR2 are SEHNR and FQNEAQ (reference sequence). The V gene lost 1 base and the J gene lost 8 bases, with 14 bases spanning the gap. The CDR3 covers 14 residues. The CDR3 spells CASSLVSGVQGYTF. The CDR3 region has the DNA TGTGCCAGCAGCTTAGTTTCGGGGGTTCAAGGCTACACCTTC.

The V and J genes are TRBV6-2 or TRBV6-3 and TRBJ1-5; 9 nucleotides align to TRBD1. Germline values: CDR1 MNHEY, CDR2 SVGEGT. J was trimmed by 2 bases and V by 4 bases; bases with no gene match: 3. The CDR3 runs to 15 residues. CDR3 sequence: CASSSRQGGNQPQHF. The CDR3 DNA sequence: TGTGCCAGCAGTTCTAGACAGGGGGGCAATCAGCCCCAGCATTTT.

CDR3 coding DNA: TGTGCCAGCACACAGGGGGGAAGCAATCAGCCCCAGCATTTT. Translation gives CASTQGGSNQPQHF. This chain links TRBV5-6 with TRBJ1-5; 8 nucleotides line up with TRBD1. This CDR3 region has 14 residues. J gave up 1 base and V 6 bases, and 3 bases lay outside the gene matches. The germline V gene encodes CDR1 SGHDT and CDR2 YYEEEE.

This clone was seen a single time. The chain has TRBV5-1 and TRBJ2-5; 8 bases fit TRBD2. Germline loops: CDR1 SGHRS, CDR2 YFSETQ. The junction had 10 bases not matched to a gene; V was cut back by 1 base and J by 5 bases. This CDR3 region has 16 residues. The chain's CDR3 is CASSLSSGGPWETQYF. The CDR3 DNA sequence: TGCGCCAGCAGCTTGTCTTCGGGGGGGCCGTGGGAGACCCAGTACTTC.

This chain uses TRBV10-3 with TRBJ1-1; TRBD1 is a possible D gene (5 bases). V was shortened by 0 bases and J by 4 bases, with 6 bases between the two germline ends. The CDR3 is made up of 13 amino acids. Germline V CDR1 and CDR2: ENHRY, SYGVKD. This chain's CDR3 is CAISESQGTEAFF. The DNA of the CDR3 is TGTGCCATCAGTGAGTCCCAGGGCACTGAAGCTTTCTTT.

The chain recombines TRBV6-2 or TRBV6-3 with TRBJ2-5; D perhaps matches TRBD1 (5 bases). This CDR3 has 14 residues. Deletions cut 1 base from V and 3 bases from J, with 9 bases between. Looked up from germline, CDR1 is MNHEY and CDR2 is SVGEGT. The CDR3 nucleotides are TGTGCCAGCAGTTACTACGGCAGGGAAGAGACCCAGTACTTC. Protein: CASSYYGREETQYF.

The chain recombines TRBV29-1 with TRBJ1-1; weak D call: TRBD1 (5 bases). This CDR3 comprises 11 residues. Per the germline V gene, CDR1 is SQVTM and CDR2 is ANQGSEA. V lost 6 bases to trimming and J lost 3 bases, with 8 bases between them. CDR3 protein: CSVGHHTEAFF. For the CDR3, the DNA is TGCAGCGTCGGACACCACACTGAAGCTTTCTTT.

The gene calls are TRBV11-2 and TRBJ2-2, with 8 bases lining up with TRBD2. This CDR3 has 16 amino acids. Germline values: CDR1 SGHAT, CDR2 FQNNGV. With 5 bases clipped from V and 4 bases from J, the junction kept 9 bases outside the gene matches. The chain's CDR3 is CASSGLRGGRTGELFF. The CDR3 DNA reads as TGTGCCAGCAGCGGACTCCGGGGGGGCCGCACCGGGGAGCTGTTTTTT.

This rearrangement joins TRBV19 to TRBJ2-3; TRBD2 might be the D (7 bases). There are 15 residues in the CDR3. Trimming removed 3 bases at V and 6 bases at J, with 16 bases between. Germline CDR1 and CDR2: LNHDA and SQIVND (reference sequence). The CDR3 DNA sequence: TGTGCCAGTAGTATTGGTGGGGGGGCCCCGGATACGCAGTATTTT. Protein product: CASSIGGGAPDTQYF.

The chain links TRBV6-4 to TRBJ1-1; D gene ambiguous. The CDR3 sequence is 16 residues long. Germline V lookup: CDR1 MRHNA, CDR2 SNTAGT. V was clipped by 4 bases and J by 4 bases, with 19 bases between them. In DNA, the CDR3 is TGTGCCAGCAGTGGGGGAGGATGGGGATCGAGCACTGAAGCTTTCTTT. Protein: CASSGGGWGSSTEAFF.

This chain links TRBV5-1 with TRBJ2-3; possibly TRBD1 for D (5 bases). The CDR3 runs 14 residues. Germline V CDR1 and CDR2: SGHRS, YFSETQ. V was shortened by 3 bases and J by 4 bases, with 12 bases between the two germline ends. The CDR3 sequence is CASSSQGSPDTQYF. CDR3 sequence (DNA): TGCGCCAGCAGCTCGCAGGGTTCCCCAGATACGCAGTATTTT.

The chain uses TRBV13 and TRBJ1-3; D uncertain. Germline V lookup: CDR1 PRHDT, CDR2 FYEKMQ (reference sequence). V was clipped by 3 bases and J by 2 bases, with 8 bases between them. This CDR3 is built from 14 residues. In DNA form, the CDR3 reads TGTGCCAGCAGCTTCGGGGAAACTGGAAACACCATATATTTT. This sequence encodes CASSFGETGNTIYF.

The V gene is TRBV29-1, the J gene TRBJ1-1; possibly TRBD1 for D (5 bases). CDR1 is SQVTM and CDR2 is ANQGSEA in the germline V gene. Trimming removed 8 bases at V and 3 bases at J, with 19 bases between. This CDR3 is built from 14 residues. This CDR3 reads CSLKTGGLHTEAFF. In DNA, the CDR3 is TGCAGCTTAAAAACGGGGGGACTCCACACTGAAGCTTTCTTT.

This chain joins TRBV4-2 and TRBJ2-7; D ambiguous. From germline, CDR1 is LGHNA and CDR2 YNFKEQ. The CDR3 contains 15 residues. V was shortened by 0 bases and J by 0 bases, with 9 bases between the two germline ends. The CDR3 DNA reads as TGTGCCAGCAGCCAAGACCGGGTGGACTCCTACGAGCAGTACTTC. This gives the protein CASSQDRVDSYEQYF.